Detailed here is one T cell receptor beta chain. Its target is not known. The repertoire was sequenced with immunoSEQ multiplex PCR; TCRdb's copy has only in-frame clones and lacks some. Of 1,400,000 or so clones listed, approximately 98.5% are singletons. Recent acute infections and vaccinations were absent in the healthy HIV-negative adult donors. Donors were Caucasian adults residing in Nashville, Tennessee, USA. The data belong to a study of shared clonotypes between healthy human individuals. Study observations and caveats: Non-shared clonotypes were found to have lower generation probabilities than the clonotypes that were shared by all four of the sorted-subset donors. What naive subsets generally showed was a larger estimated richness than memory subsets showed.

V was pared by 3 bases and J by 0 bases, with 12 bases between. In germline, CDR1 is SGHNT, CDR2 YYREEE (reference sequence). The CDR3 spans 15 residues. The gene calls are TRBV5-4 and TRBJ1-2, with no clear D. Material for sequencing was naive CD4+ T cells sorted from blood. Stated subset: CD45RA+ positively selected. This sequence originates from a young man in good health. The CDR3 reads CASSSGWDPNYGYTF. DNA for the CDR3: TGTGCCAGCAGCTCTGGTTGGGATCCTAACTATGGCTACACCTTC.